This paragraph reports one T cell receptor (beta chain). Its antigen remains unknown. These data belong to a study of CD8+ T cells in alopecia areata. Study-wide results and limits: Many expanded lesional clones persisted during tofacitinib (in both scalp and blood). Lesional tissue from the scalp (especially in alopecia totalis/universalis) showed higher clonality than normal scalp.

Treatment: oral pan-JAK inhibitor, 5-10 mg twice daily. RNA was extracted and reverse transcribed into cDNA as the sequencing template. The protocol was immunoSEQ multiplex PCR, while the TCRdb copy is restricted to in-frame clones and leaves out a portion. The table shows more than 95,000 clones, with around 63% occurring only once. The CDR3 is 14 residues long. V was trimmed by 0 bases and J by 2 bases, leaving 7 bases between them. Per the germline V gene, CDR1 is LNHNV and CDR2 is YYDKDF (reference sequence). This sequence was found in a human donor with alopecia areata. The V call is TRBV15, the J call TRBJ1-1, with D uncertain. Sequencing used CD4+ T cells sorted from blood, obtained at week 4, from a patient treated with tofacitinib. Here the CDR3 DNA reads TGTGCCACCAGCAGAGATTTTGTCAACACTGAAGCTTTCTTT. It yields the protein CATSRDFVNTEAFF.